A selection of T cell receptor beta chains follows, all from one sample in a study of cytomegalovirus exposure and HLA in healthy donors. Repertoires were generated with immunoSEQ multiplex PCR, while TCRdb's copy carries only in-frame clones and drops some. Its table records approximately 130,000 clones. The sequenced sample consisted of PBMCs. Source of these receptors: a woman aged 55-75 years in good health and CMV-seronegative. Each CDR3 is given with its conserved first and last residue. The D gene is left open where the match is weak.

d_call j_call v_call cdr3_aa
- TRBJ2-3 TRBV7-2 CASSFRLTDTQYF
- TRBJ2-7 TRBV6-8 CARSMVGRASYEQYF
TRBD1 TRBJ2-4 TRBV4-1 CASSRLVGQGNIQYF
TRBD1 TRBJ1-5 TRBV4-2 CASSLEQGAGNQPQHF
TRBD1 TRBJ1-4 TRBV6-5 CASSYRDSNEKLFF
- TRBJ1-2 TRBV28 CASSLTEGTTNYGYTF
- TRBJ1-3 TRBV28 CASSFEISGNTIYF
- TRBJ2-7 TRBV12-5 CASGPMDSLSSYEQYF
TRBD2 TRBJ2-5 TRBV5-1 CASSLDPSGGAQETQYF
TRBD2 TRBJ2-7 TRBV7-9 CASSLGTSNEQYF
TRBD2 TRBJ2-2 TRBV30 CAWVAGANTGELFF
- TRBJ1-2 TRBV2 CASSAVNYGYTF
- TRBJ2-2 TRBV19 CASSSFSPAGRLNTGELFF
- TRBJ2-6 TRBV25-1 CASSDSSSGANVLTF
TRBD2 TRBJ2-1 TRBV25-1 CASSGSGTSSYNEQFF
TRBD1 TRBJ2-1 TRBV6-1 CASSETGWFNEQFF
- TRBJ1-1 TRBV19 CASSPRSQERAFF
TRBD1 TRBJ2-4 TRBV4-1 CASSQDQGAHSIKAKNIQYF
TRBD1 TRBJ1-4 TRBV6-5 CASSRTGTAIEKLFF
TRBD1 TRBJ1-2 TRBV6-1 CASCDSGTVDGYTF
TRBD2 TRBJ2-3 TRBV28 CASWGTSRSPDTQYF
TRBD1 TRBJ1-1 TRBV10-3 CAISQIQGMNTEAFF
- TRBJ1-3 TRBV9 CASSGPDGLSGNTIYF
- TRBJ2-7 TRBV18 CASSPPALWGDYEQYF
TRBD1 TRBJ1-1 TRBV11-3 CASSSTRGAEAFF
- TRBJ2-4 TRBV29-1 CSVEGGRVAKNIQYF
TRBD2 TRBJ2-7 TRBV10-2 CASIPGTSGVYEQYF
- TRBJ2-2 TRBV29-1 CSAGDLANTGELFF
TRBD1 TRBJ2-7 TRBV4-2 CASSQATGAPYEQYF
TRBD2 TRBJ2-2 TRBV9 CASSAGGGSSAGELFF
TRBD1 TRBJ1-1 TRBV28 CASRLRGARNTEAFF
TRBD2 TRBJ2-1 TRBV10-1 CASSEFLAGGSLGNEQFF
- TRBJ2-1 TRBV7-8 CASSPAGTTYNEQFF
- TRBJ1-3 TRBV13 CASSSMQGFGSGNTIYF
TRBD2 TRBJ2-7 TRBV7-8 CASSKILGLKDEQYF
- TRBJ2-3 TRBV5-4 CASRPVTTDTQYF
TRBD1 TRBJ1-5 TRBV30 CAWSYRTGGLGQPQHF
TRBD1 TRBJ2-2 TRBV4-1 CASSQEGPGQGAYTGELFF
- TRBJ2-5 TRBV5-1 CASSLGQYGETQYF
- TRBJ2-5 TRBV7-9 CASSLYTGPQETQYF
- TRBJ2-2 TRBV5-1 CASSLRGYTGELFF
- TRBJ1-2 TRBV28 CASSSVGRGESYTF
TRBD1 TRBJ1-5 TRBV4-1 CASSQERDRGRVQPQHF
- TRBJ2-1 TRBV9 CASSVAAGGTYNEQFF
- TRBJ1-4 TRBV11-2 CASSSVRVGGWEKLFF
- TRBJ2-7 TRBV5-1 CASRVSGGDYEQYF
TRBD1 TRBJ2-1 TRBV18 CASSSLGQGFENEQFF
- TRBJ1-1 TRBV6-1 CASSEMFVKNTEAFF
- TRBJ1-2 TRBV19 CASTRWGVNYGYTF
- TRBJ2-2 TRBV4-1 CASSHKTGVSSNTGELFF
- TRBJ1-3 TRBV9 CASSPRPTGNTIYF
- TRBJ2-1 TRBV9 CASSVGTSPEQFF
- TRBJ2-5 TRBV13 CASSLALRGETQYF
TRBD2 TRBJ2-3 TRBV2 CASGLESTDTQYF